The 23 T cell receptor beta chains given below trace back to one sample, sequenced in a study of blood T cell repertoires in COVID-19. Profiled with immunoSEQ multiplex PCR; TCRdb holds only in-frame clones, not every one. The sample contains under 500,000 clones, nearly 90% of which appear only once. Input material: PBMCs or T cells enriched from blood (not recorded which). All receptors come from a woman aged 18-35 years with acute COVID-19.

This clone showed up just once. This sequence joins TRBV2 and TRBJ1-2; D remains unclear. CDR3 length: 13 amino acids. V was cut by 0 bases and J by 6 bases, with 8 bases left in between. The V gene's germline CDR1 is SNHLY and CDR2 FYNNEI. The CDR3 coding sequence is TGTGCCAGCAGTGAAGCCGGGAAGGATGGCTACACCTTC. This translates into CASSEAGKDGYTF.

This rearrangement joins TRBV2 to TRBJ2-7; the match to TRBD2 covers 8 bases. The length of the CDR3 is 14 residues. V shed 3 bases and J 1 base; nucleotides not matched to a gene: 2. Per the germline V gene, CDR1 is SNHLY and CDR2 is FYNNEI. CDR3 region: CASSDAGGSYEQYF. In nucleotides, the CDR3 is TGTGCCAGCAGTGATGCGGGAGGTTCCTACGAGCAGTACTTC. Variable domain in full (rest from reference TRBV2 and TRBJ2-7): EPEVTQTPSHQVTQMGQEVILRCVPISNHLYFYWYRQILGQKVEFLVSFYNNEISEKSEIFDDQFSVERPDGSNFTLKIRSTKLEDSAMYFCASSDAGGSYEQYFGPGTRLTVT.

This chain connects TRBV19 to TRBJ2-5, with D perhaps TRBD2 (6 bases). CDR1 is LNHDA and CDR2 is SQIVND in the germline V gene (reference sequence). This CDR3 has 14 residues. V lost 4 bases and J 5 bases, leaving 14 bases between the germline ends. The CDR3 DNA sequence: TGTGCCAGTAGTAGGGCTAGCGAAAGGGAGACCCAGTACTTC. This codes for CASSRASERETQYF.

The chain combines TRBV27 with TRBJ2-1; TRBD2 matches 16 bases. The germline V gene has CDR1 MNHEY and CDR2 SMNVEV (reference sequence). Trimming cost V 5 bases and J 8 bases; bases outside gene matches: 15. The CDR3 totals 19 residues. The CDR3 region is CASSKGLAGGSPLNDEQFF. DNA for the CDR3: TGTGCCAGCAGTAAGGGACTAGCGGGAGGGTCCCCCCTTAACGATGAGCAGTTCTTC.

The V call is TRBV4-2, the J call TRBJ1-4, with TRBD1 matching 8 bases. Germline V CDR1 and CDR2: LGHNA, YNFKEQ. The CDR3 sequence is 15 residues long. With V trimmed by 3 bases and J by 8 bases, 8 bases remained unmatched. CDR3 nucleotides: TGTGCCAGCAGCCATCGACAGGGGATAGAGGAAAAACTGTTTTTT. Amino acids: CASSHRQGIEEKLFF.

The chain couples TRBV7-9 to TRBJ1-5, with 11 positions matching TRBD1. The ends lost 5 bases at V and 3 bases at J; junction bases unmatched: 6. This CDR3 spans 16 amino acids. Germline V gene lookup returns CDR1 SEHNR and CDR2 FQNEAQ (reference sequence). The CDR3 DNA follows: TGTGCCAGCAGCCCCCGGGACAGGGGGATCAATCAGCCCCAGCATTTT. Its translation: CASSPRDRGINQPQHF.

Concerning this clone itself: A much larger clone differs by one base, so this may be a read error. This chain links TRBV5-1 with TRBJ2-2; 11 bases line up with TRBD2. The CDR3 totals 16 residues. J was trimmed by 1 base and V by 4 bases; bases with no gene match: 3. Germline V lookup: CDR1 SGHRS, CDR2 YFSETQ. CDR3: CASSVGTSGNTGELFF. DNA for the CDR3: TGCGCCAGCAGCGTAGGGACTAGCGGGAACACCGGGGAGCTGTTTTTT.

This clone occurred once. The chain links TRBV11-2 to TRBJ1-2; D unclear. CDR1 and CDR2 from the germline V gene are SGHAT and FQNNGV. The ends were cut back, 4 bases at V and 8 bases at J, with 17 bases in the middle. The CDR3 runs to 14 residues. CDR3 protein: CASSSLRDNRGYTF. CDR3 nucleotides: TGTGCCAGCAGCTCGCTCCGGGATAATCGGGGCTACACCTTC.

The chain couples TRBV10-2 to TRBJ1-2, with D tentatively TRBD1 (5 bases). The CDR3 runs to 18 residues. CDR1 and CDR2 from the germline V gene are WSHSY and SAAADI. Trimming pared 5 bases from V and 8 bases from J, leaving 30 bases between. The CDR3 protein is CASSPNRDSAQTLRGYTF. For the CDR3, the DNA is TGCGCCAGCAGTCCAAACCGGGACTCAGCACAAACTTTGAGGGGCTACACCTTC.

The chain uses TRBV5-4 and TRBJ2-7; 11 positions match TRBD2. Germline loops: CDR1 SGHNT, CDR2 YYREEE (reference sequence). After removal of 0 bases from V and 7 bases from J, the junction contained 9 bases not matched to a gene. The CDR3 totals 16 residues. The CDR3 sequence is CASSLGSGRALGEQYF. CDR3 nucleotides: TGTGCCAGCAGCTTGGGTAGCGGGAGGGCCTTAGGGGAGCAGTACTTC.

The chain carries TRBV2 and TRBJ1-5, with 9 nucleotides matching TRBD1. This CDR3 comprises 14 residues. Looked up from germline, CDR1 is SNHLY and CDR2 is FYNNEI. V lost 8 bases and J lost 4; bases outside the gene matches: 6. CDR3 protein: CASGVTGGNQPQHF. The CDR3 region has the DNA TGTGCCAGCGGCGTGACAGGGGGTAATCAGCCCCAGCATTTT.

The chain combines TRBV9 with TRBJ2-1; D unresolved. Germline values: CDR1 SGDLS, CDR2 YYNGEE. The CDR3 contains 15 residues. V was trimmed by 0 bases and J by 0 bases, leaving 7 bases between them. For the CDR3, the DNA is TGTGCCAGCAGCGTAGTCCCTAGCTCCTACAATGAGCAGTTCTTC. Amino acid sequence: CASSVVPSSYNEQFF.

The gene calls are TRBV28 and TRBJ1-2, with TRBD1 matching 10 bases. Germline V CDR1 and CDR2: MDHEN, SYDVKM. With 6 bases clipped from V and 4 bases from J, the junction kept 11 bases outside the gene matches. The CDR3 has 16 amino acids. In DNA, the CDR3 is TGTGCCAGCAGCCACGGGACAGGGGTTCGTCCCTATGGCTACACCTTC. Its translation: CASSHGTGVRPYGYTF.

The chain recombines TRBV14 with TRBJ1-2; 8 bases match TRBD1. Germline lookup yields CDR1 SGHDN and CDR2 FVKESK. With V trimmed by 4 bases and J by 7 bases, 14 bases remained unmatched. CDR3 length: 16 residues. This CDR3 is CASSPLQAGGAAGYTF. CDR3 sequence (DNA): TGTGCCAGCAGCCCGCTACAGGCAGGGGGCGCGGCTGGCTACACCTTC. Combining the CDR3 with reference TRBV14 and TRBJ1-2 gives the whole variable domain EAGVTQFPSHSVIEKGQTVTLRCDPISGHDNLYWYRRVMGKEIKFLLHFVKESKQDESGMPNNRFLAERTGGTYSTLKVQPAELEDSGVYFCASSPLQAGGAAGYTFGSGTRLTVV.

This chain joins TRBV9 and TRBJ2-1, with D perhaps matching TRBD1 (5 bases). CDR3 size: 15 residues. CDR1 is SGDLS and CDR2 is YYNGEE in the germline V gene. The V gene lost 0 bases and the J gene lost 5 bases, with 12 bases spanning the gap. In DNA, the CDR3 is TGTGCCAGCAGCGTAGGGACAAATCTAGACAATGAGCAGTTCTTC. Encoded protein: CASSVGTNLDNEQFF.

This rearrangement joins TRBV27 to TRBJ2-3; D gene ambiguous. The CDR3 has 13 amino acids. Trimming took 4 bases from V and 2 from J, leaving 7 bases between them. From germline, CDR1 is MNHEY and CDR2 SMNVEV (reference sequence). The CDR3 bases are TGTGCCAGCAGTTCGGTGTCCACAGATACGCAGTATTTT. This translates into CASSSVSTDTQYF.

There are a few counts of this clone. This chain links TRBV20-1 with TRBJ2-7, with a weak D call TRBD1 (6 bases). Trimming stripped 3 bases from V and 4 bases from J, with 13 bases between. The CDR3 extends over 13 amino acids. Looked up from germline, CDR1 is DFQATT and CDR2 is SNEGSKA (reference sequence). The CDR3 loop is CSASGPTGYEQYF. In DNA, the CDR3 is TGCAGTGCTAGTGGACCCACAGGGTACGAGCAGTACTTC.

Here the CDR3 DNA reads TGTGCCAGCAGTCTACTCAGGGGCGAGCAGTACTTC. It codes for CASSLLRGEQYF. The V gene is TRBV27, the J gene TRBJ2-7; TRBD1 might be the D (6 bases). The germline V and J ends were trimmed by 5 bases and 6 bases, with 11 bases remaining between them. The CDR3 is 12 amino acids. CDR1 is MNHEY and CDR2 is SMNVEV in the germline V gene (reference sequence).

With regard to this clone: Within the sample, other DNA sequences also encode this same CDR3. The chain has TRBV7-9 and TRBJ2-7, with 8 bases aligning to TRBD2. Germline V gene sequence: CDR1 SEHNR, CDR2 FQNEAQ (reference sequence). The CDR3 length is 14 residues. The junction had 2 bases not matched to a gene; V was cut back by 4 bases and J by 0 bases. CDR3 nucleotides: TGTGCCAGCAGCTCGAGCGGGAGCTCCTACGAGCAGTACTTC. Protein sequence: CASSSSGSSYEQYF.

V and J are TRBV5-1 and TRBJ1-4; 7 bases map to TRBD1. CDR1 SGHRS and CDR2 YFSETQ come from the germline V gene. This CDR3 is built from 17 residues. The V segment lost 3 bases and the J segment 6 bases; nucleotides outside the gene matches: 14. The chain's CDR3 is CASSWTGFPQQDEKLFF. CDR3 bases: TGCGCCAGCAGCTGGACAGGTTTCCCACAACAGGATGAAAAACTGTTTTTT. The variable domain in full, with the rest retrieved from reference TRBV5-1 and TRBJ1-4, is KAGVTQTPRYLIKTRGQQVTLSCSPISGHRSVSWYQQTPGQGLQFLFEYFSETQRNKGNFPGRFSGRQFSNSRSEMNVSTLELGDSALYLCASSWTGFPQQDEKLFFGSGTQLSVL.

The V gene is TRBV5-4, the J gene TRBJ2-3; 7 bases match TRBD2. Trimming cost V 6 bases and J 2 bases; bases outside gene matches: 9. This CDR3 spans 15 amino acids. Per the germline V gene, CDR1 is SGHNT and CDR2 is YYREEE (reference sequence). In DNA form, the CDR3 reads TGTGCCAGCACCCCTCGACTAGCCCCCACAGATACGCAGTATTTT. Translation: CASTPRLAPTDTQYF.

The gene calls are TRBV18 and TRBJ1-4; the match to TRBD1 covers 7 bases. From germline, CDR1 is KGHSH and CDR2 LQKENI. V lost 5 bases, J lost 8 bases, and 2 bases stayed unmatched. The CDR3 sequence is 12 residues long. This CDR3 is CASSAGGEKLFF. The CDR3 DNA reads TGTGCCAGCTCAGCAGGGGGAGAAAAACTGTTTTTT. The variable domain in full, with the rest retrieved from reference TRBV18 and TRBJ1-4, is NAGVMQNPRHLVRRRGQEARLRCSPMKGHSHVYWYRQLPEEGLKFMVYLQKENIIDESGMPKERFSAEFPKEGPSILRIQQVVRGDSAAYFCASSAGGEKLFFGSGTQLSVL.

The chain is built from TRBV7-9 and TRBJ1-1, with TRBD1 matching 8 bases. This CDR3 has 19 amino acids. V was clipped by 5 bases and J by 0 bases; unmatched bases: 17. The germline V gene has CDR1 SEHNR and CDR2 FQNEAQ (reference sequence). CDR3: CASSAYERQGAAMNTEAFF. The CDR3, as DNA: TGTGCCAGCAGCGCTTACGAGCGGCAGGGGGCGGCTATGAACACTGAAGCTTTCTTT.